This entry lists 24 T cell receptor beta chains sequenced from one sample in a study of PD-1 blockade in classical Hodgkin lymphoma. As to time point: cycle 4 day 1 (C4D1), after more than 5 weeks of nivolumab. Following autologous stem cell transplantation, relapse occurred in every patient, and exposure to brentuximab vedotin varied. The CD4+ T cells used were purified from thawed PBMCs through magnetic negative selection. Only in-frame clones appear in the TCRdb table, and some are missing; sequencing was by immunoSEQ multiplex PCR. The sample consists of tens of thousands of clones, roughly nine tenths of them appearing once. The sample in question was CD4+ T cells from blood, obtained before the fourth cycle of nivolumab. The receptors were sampled from a human donor with classical Hodgkin lymphoma.

The chain combines TRBV5-1 with TRBJ2-7, with D perhaps matching TRBD1 or TRBD2 (5 bases each). The V end lost 0 bases, the J end lost 12 bases, and 13 bases lay between the germline ends. Germline CDR1 is SGHRS and CDR2 is YFSETQ. This CDR3 region has 12 residues. The DNA of the CDR3 is TGCGCCAGCAGCTTGGGGGGGTTGGAGGCGTACTTC. The encoded protein is CASSLGGLEAYF.

This clone was picked up one time. The rearrangement links TRBV9 to TRBJ1-1; 8 bases agree with TRBD1. This CDR3 is 14 amino acids long. With 0 bases clipped from V and 11 bases from J, the junction kept 9 bases outside the gene matches. Germline loops: CDR1 SGDLS, CDR2 YYNGEE. CDR3 nucleotides: TGTGCCAGCAGCGTAGAGGCAGGGGGCGAGGACGCTTTCTTT. Amino acids: CASSVEAGGEDAFF.

For the CDR3, the DNA is TGTGCCAGCAGCTTAAACCCCGACGCGCCGCTTGAGCAGTTCTTC. Translated, it gives CASSLNPDAPLEQFF. The V and J genes are TRBV7-3 and TRBJ2-1, with D uncertain. CDR1 SGHTA and CDR2 FQGTGA come from the germline V gene. Trimming stripped 1 base from V and 9 bases from J, with 16 bases between. CDR3 length equals 15 residues.

This chain joins TRBV28 and TRBJ2-1; 7 nucleotides agree with TRBD1. Per germline, CDR1 MDHEN and CDR2 SYDVKM. V was clipped by 7 bases and J by 6 bases; unmatched bases: 9. This CDR3 has 14 residues. CDR3 nucleotides: TGTGCCAGCAACCCGGACAGGCTTTCCAATGAGCAGTTCTTC. Translating gives CASNPDRLSNEQFF.

This clone came up a few times. The V call is TRBV27, the J call TRBJ1-6, with D possibly matching TRBD1 (5 bases). V gave up 10 bases and J gave up 4 bases, with 8 bases separating them. CDR1 MNHEY and CDR2 SMNVEV come from the germline V gene (reference sequence). This CDR3 is built from 12 residues. The CDR3 region is CATKGYNSPLHF. CDR3 DNA: TGTGCCACGAAGGGGTATAATTCACCCCTCCACTTT.

This clone was detected only a few times. The CDR3 DNA reads TGTGCCAGCAGACTGGACAGCGGCACCGGGGAGCTGTTTTTT. It specifies CASRLDSGTGELFF. This chain uses TRBV6-4 with TRBJ2-2; tentative D call: TRBD1 (6 bases). V was clipped by 6 bases and J by 4 bases, with 12 bases between them. The CDR3 length is 14 residues. Germline V lookup: CDR1 MRHNA, CDR2 SNTAGT.

V gene TRBV9 combines with J gene TRBJ1-5, with D unclear. The V gene lost 0 bases and the J gene lost 2 bases, with 9 bases spanning the gap. Germline CDR1 and CDR2: SGDLS and YYNGEE. This CDR3 contains 15 residues. CDR3 coding DNA: TGTGCCAGCAGCGTAGGGGCCTCTGGCAATCAGCCCCAGCATTTT. Its protein is CASSVGASGNQPQHF.

The rearrangement joins TRBV19 to TRBJ2-1, with 7 bases matching TRBD1. CDR3 size: 17 residues. With V trimmed by 6 bases and J by 3 bases, 14 bases remained unmatched. Germline V gene data show CDR1 as LNHDA and CDR2 as SQIVND (reference sequence). The CDR3 nucleotides are TGTGCCAGTAGCTCTCGCCGGGACAGTAGAAACTACAATGAGCAGTTCTTC. The encoded protein is CASSSRRDSRNYNEQFF.

This chain joins TRBV11-3 and TRBJ2-3; D is unresolved. Germline V gene sequence: CDR1 SGHNT, CDR2 YENEEA. V lost 0 bases and J lost 0, with 4 bases in between. The length of the CDR3 is 14 residues. CDR3 loop: CASSLDPSTDTQYF. The CDR3 DNA reads TGTGCCAGCAGCTTAGATCCTAGCACAGATACGCAGTATTTT.

The chain joins TRBV7-9 to TRBJ1-4, with TRBD1 identical over 9 bases. The CDR3 has 15 amino acids. Per germline, CDR1 SEHNR and CDR2 FQNEAQ (reference sequence). J lost 7 bases, V lost 3 bases, and 6 bases had no gene match. CDR3 in amino acids: CASSLGTGGFEKLFF. In DNA form, the CDR3 reads TGTGCCAGCAGCTTGGGAACAGGGGGCTTTGAAAAACTGTTTTTT.

The chain carries TRBV7-2 and TRBJ1-6, with D perhaps TRBD1 (6 bases). The CDR3 consists of 16 residues. Trimming cost V 1 base and J 10 bases, with 17 bases left between them. Germline CDR1 and CDR2: SGHTA and FQGNSA. CDR3 DNA: TGTGCCAGCAGCTTAGGATTTCAACAGGGAGGATCACCCCTCCACTTT. This gives the protein CASSLGFQQGGSPLHF.

The V gene is TRBV6-5, the J gene TRBJ2-7; 9 bases are a match to TRBD2. Germline-derived CDR1 and CDR2 are MNHEY and SVGAGI. After removal of 7 bases from V and 2 bases from J, the junction contained 9 bases not matched to a gene. The CDR3 is 15 residues long. CDR3 region: CASTDLAGAAYEQYF. CDR3 nucleotide sequence: TGTGCCAGCACCGATTTAGCGGGGGCCGCCTACGAGCAGTACTTC.

The V call is TRBV2, the J call TRBJ2-7; no clear D gene. The germline gives CDR1 SNHLY, CDR2 FYNNEI. The CDR3 totals 15 residues. Trimming left V 0 bases short and J 3 bases short, with 12 bases between. The CDR3 bases are TGTGCCAGCAGTGAAGCCGGGTGGGGAAACTACGAGCAGTACTTC. It codes for CASSEAGWGNYEQYF.

The chain joins TRBV6-1 to TRBJ2-7, with D possibly TRBD1 on 5 matching bases. The V and J ends lost 1 base and 9 bases respectively, with 10 bases between them. Germline V gene data show CDR1 as MNHNS and CDR2 as SASEGT. The CDR3 length is 12 residues. CDR3 loop: CASSEEGNLQYF. CDR3 DNA: TGTGCCAGCAGTGAAGAGGGGAACTTGCAGTACTTC.

The CDR3 here is CASRTGTGNTIYF. In nucleotides, the CDR3 is TGCGCCAGCAGGACAGGGACAGGAAACACCATATATTTT. The rearrangement joins TRBV5-1 to TRBJ1-3; 7 bases match TRBD1. The CDR3 has 13 residues. The trim removed 5 bases at V and 4 bases at J, leaving 3 bases unmatched. Germline CDR1 SGHRS, CDR2 YFSETQ.

The chain employs TRBV28 and TRBJ2-5; 10 positions match TRBD2. Unmatched junction bases numbered 7, after V lost 5 bases and J lost 1 base. The CDR3 is 16 residues long. In germline, CDR1 is MDHEN, CDR2 SYDVKM. The CDR3: CASSPVRTSGQETQYF. In nucleotides, the CDR3 is TGTGCCAGCAGTCCCGTCAGGACTAGCGGCCAAGAGACCCAGTACTTC.

The rearrangement links TRBV9 to TRBJ2-1, with TRBD2 matching 7 bases. The CDR3 extends over 13 amino acids. V was pared by 7 bases and J by 7 bases, with 8 bases of the junction left unmatched. The germline V gene has CDR1 SGDLS and CDR2 YYNGEE. The CDR3 DNA sequence: TGTGCCAGCGGAGGGGAGGGAGGGAATGAGCAGTTCTTC. Its translation is CASGGEGGNEQFF.

The chain uses TRBV27 and TRBJ1-6; no clear D gene. This CDR3 region has 14 residues. Trimming shortened V by 3 bases and J by 6 bases, and 9 bases separated the two germline ends. The germline gives CDR1 MNHEY, CDR2 SMNVEV (reference sequence). CDR3 loop: CASSFGQFNSPLHF. The CDR3, as DNA: TGTGCCAGCAGTTTCGGTCAGTTTAATTCACCCCTCCACTTT.

This sequence joins TRBV28 and TRBJ1-2; the D gene is possibly TRBD1 (6 bases). The CDR3 totals 15 residues. Germline V gives CDR1 MDHEN, CDR2 SYDVKM. Trimming shortened V by 6 bases and J by 2 bases, and 16 bases separated the two germline ends. The CDR3 DNA sequence: TGTGCCAGCAGACGACTCGACGGGACAAACTATGGCTACACCTTC. This gives the protein CASRRLDGTNYGYTF.

This chain joins TRBV27 and TRBJ1-2; D is uncertain. This CDR3 has 14 residues. CDR1 is MNHEY, CDR2 SMNVEV, per germline (reference sequence). Between the trimmed V and J ends, which lost 4 bases and 9 bases, there was a span of 18 bases. As DNA, the CDR3 is TGTGCCAGCAGTTCCCCCGGACTTGGTGCAAGCTACACCTTC. Protein sequence: CASSSPGLGASYTF.

This chain joins TRBV6-1 and TRBJ1-6; a weak D match, TRBD1 (5 bases). Trimming shortened V by 2 bases and J by 10 bases, and 15 bases separated the two germline ends. The CDR3 loop spans 15 amino acids. Germline CDR1 and CDR2: MNHNS and SASEGT. The CDR3: CASSELRFGASPLHF. In DNA form, the CDR3 reads TGTGCCAGCAGTGAACTCAGGTTCGGGGCATCACCCCTCCACTTT.

This chain links TRBV9 with TRBJ1-3, with D tentatively TRBD1 (5 bases). CDR3 length: 16 amino acids. V gave up 4 bases and J gave up 0 bases, with 14 bases separating them. Germline values: CDR1 SGDLS, CDR2 YYNGEE. The CDR3 region is CASSPLGGTSGNTIYF. The CDR3 DNA follows: TGTGCCAGCAGCCCCCTGGGGGGAACCTCTGGAAACACCATATATTTT.

The chain has TRBV7-2 and TRBJ2-7; weak D call: TRBD2 (6 bases). This CDR3 spans 15 amino acids. Germline V gene data show CDR1 as SGHTA and CDR2 as FQGNSA. Deletions cut 1 base from V and 0 bases from J, with 10 bases between. Here the CDR3 reads CASSLVGGSSYEQYF. The CDR3 DNA reads TGTGCCAGCAGCTTAGTCGGAGGGAGCTCCTACGAGCAGTACTTC. The full variable domain, completed using reference TRBV7-2 and TRBJ2-7, is GAGVSQSPSNKVTEKGKDVELRCDPISGHTALYWYRQSLGQGLEFLIYFQGNSAPDKSGLPSDRFSAERTGGSVSTLTIQRTQQEDSAVYLCASSLVGGSSYEQYFGPGTRLTVT.

This sequence joins TRBV28 and TRBJ2-3; perhaps TRBD1 as D (5 bases). V was shortened by 2 bases and J by 6 bases, with 15 bases between the two germline ends. From germline, CDR1 is MDHEN and CDR2 SYDVKM. This CDR3 has 15 amino acids. The CDR3 nucleotides read TGTGCCAGCAGTTTAGGCGGTCAGGGCGGCGATACGCAGTATTTT. Translated: CASSLGGQGGDTQYF.